Included here is one TCR beta chain sequence, with context. The sample belongs to a study of blood T cell repertoires in COVID-19. Study-wide context: Collection of acute and convalescent COVID-19 samples took place in the United States, Italy and Spain. PBMCs, B-cell-depleted T cells, or T cells provided the cDNA or gDNA that made up the material.

Seattle's cohort entered during active infection and was followed longitudinally. Original processing methods: By means of reference gene primer amplification, nucleated cell counts were estimated. Measured with immunoSEQ multiplex PCR; TCRdb has only the in-frame clones, and not every one. The DNA was the basis for D and trimming; V, J and clone size are from that table. The repertoire consists of about 310,000 clones, with nearly 90% occurring once and the leading ten covering approximately 0.98%. The germline V and J ends were trimmed by 5 bases and 11 bases, with 19 bases remaining between them. The CDR3 is 14 residues long. Germline values: CDR1 MNHEY, CDR2 SMNVEV (reference sequence).

The specimen sequenced was peripheral blood. The chain has TRBV27 and TRBJ1-5; possible D gene TRBD1, 5 bases. The sequence derives from a woman in her thirties or forties with COVID-19, enrolled during active disease. CDR3 nucleotide sequence: TGTGCCAGCAGTAGAATAGGGGACTCCGAGGCCCAGCATTTT. Translation gives CASSRIGDSEAQHF.